Sequencing of this TCR beta chain was carried out in a study of beta chain features in type 1 diabetes. General study findings and limits: Type 1 diabetes patients showed fewer insertions and more deletions at VDJ junctions.

Concerning this clone: Its antigen is still unknown. Other DNA sequences within the sample encode an identical CDR3.

Germline values: CDR1 SGHRS, CDR2 YFSETQ. This CDR3 contains 13 residues. The trim removed 0 bases at V and 5 bases at J, leaving 1 base unmatched. TCRB transcripts that were expressed got sequenced, as all of the isolated RNA had been reverse transcribed. Libraries were prepared by immunoSEQ multiplex PCR; TCRdb keeps only in-frame clonotypes and omits some of them. Of around 340,000 clones in the sample, about 20% were seen once. The clonotype originates from a woman aged 18-30 years in good health. This chain uses TRBV5-1 with TRBJ2-5, with 7 bases lining up with TRBD2. The specimen was naive CD4+ T cells from blood. DNA for the CDR3: TGCGCCAGCAGCTTGGTCGGGGGGGAGACCCAGTACTTC. Translation gives CASSLVGGETQYF.